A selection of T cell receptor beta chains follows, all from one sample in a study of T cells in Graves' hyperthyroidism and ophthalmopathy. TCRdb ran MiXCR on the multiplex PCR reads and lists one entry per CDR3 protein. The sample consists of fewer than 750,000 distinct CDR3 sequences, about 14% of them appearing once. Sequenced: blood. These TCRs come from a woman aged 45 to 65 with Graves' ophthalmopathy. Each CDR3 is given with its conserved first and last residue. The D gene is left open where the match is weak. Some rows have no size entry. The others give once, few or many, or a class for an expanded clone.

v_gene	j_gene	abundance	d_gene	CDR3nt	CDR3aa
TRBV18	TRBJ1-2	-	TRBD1	TGTGCCAGCTCACCAGCTGAACAGGGGGCGAGGGGCTACACCTTC	CASSPAEQGARGYTF
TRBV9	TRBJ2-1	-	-	TGTGCCAGCAGCGCCTCCCGCCATTACAATGAGCAGTTCTTC	CASSASRHYNEQFF
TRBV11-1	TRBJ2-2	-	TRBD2	TGTGCCAGCAGCTTAGGAGGACTAGCGGGAGGGCCAACCGGGGAGCTGTTTTTT	CASSLGGLAGGPTGELFF
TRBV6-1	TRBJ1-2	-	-	TGTGCCAGCACCATCAGACGGGAAAACTATGGCTACACCTTC	CASTIRRENYGYTF
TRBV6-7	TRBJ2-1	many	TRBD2	TGTGCCAGCAGTTACTCGGCGGGAGGGCCGCGGAATGAGCAGTTCTTC	CASSYSAGGPRNEQFF
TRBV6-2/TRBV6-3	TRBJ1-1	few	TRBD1	TGTGCCAGCAGAACAGGGGTTTTATCTGAAGCTTTCTTT	CASRTGVLSEAFF
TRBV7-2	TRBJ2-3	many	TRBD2	TGTGCCAGCAGCTCCGGACTAGCGACCACAGATACGCAGTATTTT	CASSSGLATTDTQYF
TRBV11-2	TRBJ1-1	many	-	TGTGCCAGCAGCTTAAAAACTTTGGGGGTTACTGAAGCTTTCTTT	CASSLKTLGVTEAFF
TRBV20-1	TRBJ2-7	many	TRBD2	TGCAGTGCTAGAAGCCCTAGCGGGAGTTACGAGCAGTACTTC	CSARSPSGSYEQYF
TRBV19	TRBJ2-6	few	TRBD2	TGTGCCAGTAGTATACAGGGACTAGTCTTATCTGGGGCCAACGTCCTGACTTTC	CASSIQGLVLSGANVLTF
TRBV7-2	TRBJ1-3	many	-	TGTGCCAGCAGCCCCGCAGGGTTATACTCTGGAAACACCATATATTTT	CASSPAGLYSGNTIYF
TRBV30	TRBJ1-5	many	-	TGTGCCTGGACCCCCGGGACCCTTAGCAATCAGCCCCAGCATTTT	CAWTPGTLSNQPQHF
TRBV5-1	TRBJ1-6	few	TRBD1	TGCGCCAGCAGCTGGGACAGGGTATATCCACCCCTCCACTTT	CASSWDRVYPPLHF
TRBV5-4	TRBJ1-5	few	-	TGTGCCAGCAGCCCCGGACCCAAAGACCCTCAGCCCCAGCATTTT	CASSPGPKDPQPQHF
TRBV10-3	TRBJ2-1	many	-	TGTGCCATCAGAGGGGGAGGGGGAGTTGCGAATGAGCAGTTCTTC	CAIRGGGGVANEQFF
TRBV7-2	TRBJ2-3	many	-	TGTGCCAGCAGCTTAGTTGAGTCTGCAGATACGCAGTATTTT	CASSLVESADTQYF
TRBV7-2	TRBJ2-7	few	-	TGTGCCAGCAGCTTAGGGACTAAAAATTACGAGCAGTACTTC	CASSLGTKNYEQYF
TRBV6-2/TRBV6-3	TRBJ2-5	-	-	TGTGCCAGCAGCGGAGGCTTACAAGAGACCCAGTACTTC	CASSGGLQETQYF
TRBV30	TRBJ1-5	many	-	TGTGCCTGGAGTCGCCCGGAAAATAGCAATCAGCCCCAGCATTTT	CAWSRPENSNQPQHF
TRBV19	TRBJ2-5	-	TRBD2	TGTGCCAGTAGTGTTCTAGCGGGAAAAGAGACCCAGTACTTC	CASSVLAGKETQYF
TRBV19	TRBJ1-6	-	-	TGTGCCGGTAAGGAGGCCAATCCCTATAATTCACCCCTCCACTTT	CAGKEANPYNSPLHF
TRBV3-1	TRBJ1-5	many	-	TGTGCCAGCAGCCCCTCAGGGACATACAATCAGCCCCAGCATTTT	CASSPSGTYNQPQHF
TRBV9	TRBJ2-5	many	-	TGTGCCAGCAGCGTAGCTGGCGGCCAAGAGACCCAGTACTTC	CASSVAGGQETQYF
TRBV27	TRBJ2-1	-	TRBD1	TGTGCCAGTGGGACAGGGCGACACAATGAGCAGTTCTTC	CASGTGRHNEQFF
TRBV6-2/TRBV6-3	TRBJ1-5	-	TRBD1	TGTGCCAGCAGGGCAGGGGGTGTGGGCAATCAGCCCCAGCATTTT	CASRAGGVGNQPQHF
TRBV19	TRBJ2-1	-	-	TGTGCCAGTAGTATTGGTGGGGGGTACAATGAGCAGTTCTTC	CASSIGGGYNEQFF
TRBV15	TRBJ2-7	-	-	TGTGCCACCAGCAATCTTCACAGCTCCTACGAGCAGTACTTC	CATSNLHSSYEQYF
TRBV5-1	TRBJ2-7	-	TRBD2	TGCGCCAGCAGCTTAACTAGCGGGGGTTATTGGGAGCAGTACTTC	CASSLTSGGYWEQYF
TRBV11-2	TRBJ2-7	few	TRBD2	TGTGCCAGCAGCACCGCTCGTGGTAGCGGGAGTGGGTACGAGCAGTACTTC	CASSTARGSGSGYEQYF
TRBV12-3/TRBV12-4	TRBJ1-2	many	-	TGTGCCAGCAGCCTCGGACCCAGTATAAATGGCTACACCTTC	CASSLGPSINGYTF
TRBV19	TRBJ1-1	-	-	TGTGCCAGTAGTATATATTTGAACACTGAAGCTTTCTTT	CASSIYLNTEAFF
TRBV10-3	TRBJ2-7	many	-	TGTGCCATCGGAAAGAGTTCCTACGAGCAGTACTTC	CAIGKSSYEQYF
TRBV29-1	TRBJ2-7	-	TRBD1	TGCAGCGTTGGAAATAACCGGGACAGGGAGTCCGAGCAGTACTTC	CSVGNNRDRESEQYF
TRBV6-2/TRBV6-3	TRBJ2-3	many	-	TGTGCCAGCAGTTACTCTCTCCGATCCGAACCCACAGATACGCAGTATTTT	CASSYSLRSEPTDTQYF
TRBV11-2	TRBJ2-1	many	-	TGTGCCAGCAGCTACCCCTTGCAGGGAGACTACAATGAGCAGTTCTTC	CASSYPLQGDYNEQFF
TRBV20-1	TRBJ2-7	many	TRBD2	TGCAGTGCTAGACTCTATAGCGGGAGTTACGAGCAGTACTTC	CSARLYSGSYEQYF
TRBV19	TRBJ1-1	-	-	TGTGCCAGTAGTTTATCCCCTCACACTGAAGCTTTCTTT	CASSLSPHTEAFF
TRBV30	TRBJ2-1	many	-	TGTGCCTGTGCATGGGAGAATGAGCAGTTCTTC	CACAWENEQFF
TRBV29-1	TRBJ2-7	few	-	TGCAGCGTTGTGGCGGGACCAGCCTACGAGCAGTACTTC	CSVVAGPAYEQYF
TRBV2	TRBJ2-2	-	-	TGTGCCAGCATCACCGGGGGGCTCACCGGGGAGCTGTTTTTT	CASITGGLTGELFF
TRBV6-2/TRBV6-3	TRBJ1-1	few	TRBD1	TGTGCCAGCAGTTACAGGGGGCCTCGGAACACTGAAGCTTTCTTT	CASSYRGPRNTEAFF
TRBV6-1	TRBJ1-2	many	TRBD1	TGTGCCAGCAGTTACACAGGGGGAGACTATGGCTACACCTTC	CASSYTGGDYGYTF
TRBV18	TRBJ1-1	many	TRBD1	TGTGCCAGCTCACCAACAGGGGGCATGAACACTGAAGCTTTCTTT	CASSPTGGMNTEAFF
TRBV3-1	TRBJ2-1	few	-	TGTGCCAGCAGCCAAGGACACATCAACTACAATGAGCAGTTCTTC	CASSQGHINYNEQFF
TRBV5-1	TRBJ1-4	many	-	TGCGCCAGCAGCTTCGACACAACTAATGAAAAACTGTTTTTT	CASSFDTTNEKLFF
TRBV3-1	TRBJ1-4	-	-	TGTGCCAGCAGCCCGAAGGACAGTGCAACTAATGAAAAACTGTTTTTT	CASSPKDSATNEKLFF
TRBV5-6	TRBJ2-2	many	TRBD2	TGTGCCAGCAGCGCGCCTGCGGGAGTCGGCGGGGAGCTGTTTTTT	CASSAPAGVGGELFF
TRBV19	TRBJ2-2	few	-	TGTGCCAGTAGTACGCTTGGGTCCACCGGGGAGCTGTTTTTT	CASSTLGSTGELFF
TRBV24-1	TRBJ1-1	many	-	TGTGCCACCAGCGGACCACCTCACACTGAAGCTTTCTTT	CATSGPPHTEAFF
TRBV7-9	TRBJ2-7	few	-	TGTGCCAGCAGCGACAAGGGGGTCTCCTACGAGCAGTACTTC	CASSDKGVSYEQYF
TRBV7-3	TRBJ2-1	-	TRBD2	TGTGCCAGCAGCCAAAGCTGGGTGGGCGGGAGGGCCTCCCATGAGCAGTTCTTC	CASSQSWVGGRASHEQFF
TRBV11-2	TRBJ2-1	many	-	TGTGCCAGCAGCCTTCCCCGAGGTCCCTACAATGAGCAGTTCTTC	CASSLPRGPYNEQFF
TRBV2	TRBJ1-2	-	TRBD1	TGTGCCAGCAGTGACAGGGGGACCTATGGCTACACCTTC	CASSDRGTYGYTF